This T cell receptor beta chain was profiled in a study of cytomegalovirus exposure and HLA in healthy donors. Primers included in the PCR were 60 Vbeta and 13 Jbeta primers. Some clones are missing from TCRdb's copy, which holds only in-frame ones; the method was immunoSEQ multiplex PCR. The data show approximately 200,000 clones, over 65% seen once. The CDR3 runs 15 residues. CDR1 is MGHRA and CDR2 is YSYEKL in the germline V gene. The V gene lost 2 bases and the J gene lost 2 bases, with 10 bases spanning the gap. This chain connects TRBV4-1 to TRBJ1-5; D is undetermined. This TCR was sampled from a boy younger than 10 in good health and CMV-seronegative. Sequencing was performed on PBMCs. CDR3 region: CASSQTMGGNQPQHF. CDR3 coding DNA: TGCGCCAGCAGCCAAACGATGGGAGGCAATCAGCCCCAGCATTTT.